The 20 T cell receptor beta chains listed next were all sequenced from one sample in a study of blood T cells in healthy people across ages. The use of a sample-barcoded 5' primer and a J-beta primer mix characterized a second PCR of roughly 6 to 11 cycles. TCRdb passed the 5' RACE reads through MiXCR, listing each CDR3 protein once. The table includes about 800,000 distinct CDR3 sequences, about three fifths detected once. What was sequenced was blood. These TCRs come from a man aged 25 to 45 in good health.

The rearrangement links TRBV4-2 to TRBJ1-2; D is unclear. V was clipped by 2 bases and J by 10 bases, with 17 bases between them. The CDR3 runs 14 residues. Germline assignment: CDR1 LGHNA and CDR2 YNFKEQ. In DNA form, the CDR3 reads TGTGCCAGCAGCCAAACTCCTCCTGCGGCACACTACACCTTC. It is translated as CASSQTPPAAHYTF.

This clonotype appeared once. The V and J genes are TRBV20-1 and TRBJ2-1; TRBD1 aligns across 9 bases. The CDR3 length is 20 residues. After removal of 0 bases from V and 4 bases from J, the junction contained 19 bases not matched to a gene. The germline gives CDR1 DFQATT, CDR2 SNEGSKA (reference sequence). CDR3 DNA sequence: TGCAGTGCTAGAGACCTAACCCCCGGGACAGGGCCGGCAAAGTACAATGAGCAGTTCTTC. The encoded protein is CSARDLTPGTGPAKYNEQFF.

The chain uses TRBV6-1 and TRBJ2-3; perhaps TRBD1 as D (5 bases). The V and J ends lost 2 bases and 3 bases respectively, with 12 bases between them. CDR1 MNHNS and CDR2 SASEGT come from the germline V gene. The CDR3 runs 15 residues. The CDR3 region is CASSEWNRLTDTQYF. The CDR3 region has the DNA TGTGCCAGCAGTGAATGGAACAGGCTGACAGATACGCAGTATTTT.

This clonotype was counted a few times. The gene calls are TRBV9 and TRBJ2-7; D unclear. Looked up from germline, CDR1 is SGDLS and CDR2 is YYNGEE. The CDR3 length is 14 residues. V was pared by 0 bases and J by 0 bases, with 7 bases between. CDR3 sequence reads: CASSVGLDSYEQYF. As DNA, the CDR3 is TGTGCCAGCAGCGTAGGACTCGACTCCTACGAGCAGTACTTC.

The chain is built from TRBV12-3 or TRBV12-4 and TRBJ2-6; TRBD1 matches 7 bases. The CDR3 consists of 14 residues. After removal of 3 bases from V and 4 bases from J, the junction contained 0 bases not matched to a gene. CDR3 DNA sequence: TGTGCCAGCAGTTTGGGACAGGGGGCCAACGTCCTGACTTTC. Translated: CASSLGQGANVLTF.

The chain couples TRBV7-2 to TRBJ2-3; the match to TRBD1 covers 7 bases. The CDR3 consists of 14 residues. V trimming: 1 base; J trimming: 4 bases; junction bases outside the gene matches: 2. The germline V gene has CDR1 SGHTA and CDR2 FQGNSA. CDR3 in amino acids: CASSLETGSDTQYF. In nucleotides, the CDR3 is TGTGCCAGCAGCTTAGAGACAGGGTCAGATACGCAGTATTTT.

CDR3: CASSYTGTSDEQFF. Here the CDR3 DNA reads TGTGCCAGCAGTTACACCGGGACTAGCGATGAGCAGTTCTTC. The chain couples TRBV12-3 or TRBV12-4 to TRBJ2-1; 10 positions match TRBD2. This CDR3 has 14 amino acids. The junction had 5 bases not matched to a gene; V was cut back by 4 bases and J by 8 bases.

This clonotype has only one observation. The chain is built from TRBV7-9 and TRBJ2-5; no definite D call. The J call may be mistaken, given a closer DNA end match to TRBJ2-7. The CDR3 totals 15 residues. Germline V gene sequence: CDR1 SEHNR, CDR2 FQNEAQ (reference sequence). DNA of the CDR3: TGTGCCAGCGGGCCGTCGATGGGGTTGGTCTACGAGCAGTACTTC. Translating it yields CASGPSMGLVYEQYF.

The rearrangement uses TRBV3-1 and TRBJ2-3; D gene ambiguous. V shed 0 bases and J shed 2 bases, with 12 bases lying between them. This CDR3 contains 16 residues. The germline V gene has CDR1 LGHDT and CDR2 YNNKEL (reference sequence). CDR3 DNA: TGTGCCAGCAGCCAAGAGGGCCGCAGAACCACAGATACGCAGTATTTT. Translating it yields CASSQEGRRTTDTQYF.

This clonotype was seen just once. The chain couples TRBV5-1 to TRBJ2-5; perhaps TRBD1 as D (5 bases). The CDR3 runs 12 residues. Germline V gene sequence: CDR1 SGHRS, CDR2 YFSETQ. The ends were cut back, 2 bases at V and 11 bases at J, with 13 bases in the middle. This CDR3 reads CASSFEDNEQYF. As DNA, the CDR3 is TGCGCCAGCAGCTTTGAGGACAATGAGCAGTACTTC.

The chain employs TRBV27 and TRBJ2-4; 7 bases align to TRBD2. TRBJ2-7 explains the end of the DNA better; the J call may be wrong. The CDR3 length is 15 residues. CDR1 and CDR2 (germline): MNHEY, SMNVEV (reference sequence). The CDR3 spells CASSLRREREYEQYF. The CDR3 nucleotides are TGTGCCAGCAGTTTACGGCGGGAGCGGGAATACGAGCAGTACTTC.

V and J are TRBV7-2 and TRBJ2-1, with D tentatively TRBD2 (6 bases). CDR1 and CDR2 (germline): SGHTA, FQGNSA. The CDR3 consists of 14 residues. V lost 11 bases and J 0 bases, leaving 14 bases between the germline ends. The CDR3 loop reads CALSAGGSYNEQFF. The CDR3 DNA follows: TGTGCCCTGTCAGCCGGGGGCTCCTACAATGAGCAGTTCTTC.

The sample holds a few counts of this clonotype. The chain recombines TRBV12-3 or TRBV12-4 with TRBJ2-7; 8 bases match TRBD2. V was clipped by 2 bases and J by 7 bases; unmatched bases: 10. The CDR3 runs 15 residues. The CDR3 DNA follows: TGTGCCAGCAGTTTACGGGAGGGTGGTACTAGGGAGCAGTACTTC. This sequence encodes CASSLREGGTREQYF.

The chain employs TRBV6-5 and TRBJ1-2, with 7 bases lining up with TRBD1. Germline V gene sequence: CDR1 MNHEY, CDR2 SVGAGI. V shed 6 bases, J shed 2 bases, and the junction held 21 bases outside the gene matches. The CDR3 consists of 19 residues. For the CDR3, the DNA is TGTGCCAGCAGATACGACTACGATGGGGACAGTCAAGGGAACTATGGCTACACCTTC. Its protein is CASRYDYDGDSQGNYGYTF.

CDR3 sequence: CASSIALVRQANEKLFF. In DNA, the CDR3 is TGTGCCAGCAGCATTGCACTGGTCAGACAAGCGAATGAAAAACTGTTTTTT. The J gene is TRBJ1-4, the V gene TRBV7-8; D uncertain. Deletions cut 5 bases from V and 5 bases from J, with 21 bases between. The germline CDR1 and CDR2 sequences are SGHVS and FQNEAQ. This CDR3 spans 17 amino acids.

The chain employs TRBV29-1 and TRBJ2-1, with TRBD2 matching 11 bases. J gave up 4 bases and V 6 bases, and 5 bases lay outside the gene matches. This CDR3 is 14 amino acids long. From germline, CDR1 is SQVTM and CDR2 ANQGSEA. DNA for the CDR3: TGCAGCGTGGAGGGACTAGCGGAATACAATGAGCAGTTCTTC. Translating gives CSVEGLAEYNEQFF.

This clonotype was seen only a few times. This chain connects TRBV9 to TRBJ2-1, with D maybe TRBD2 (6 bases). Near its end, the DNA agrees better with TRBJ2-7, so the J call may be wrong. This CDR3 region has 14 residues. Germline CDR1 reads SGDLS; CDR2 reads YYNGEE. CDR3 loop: CASSAGVTYNEQYF. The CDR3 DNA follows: TGTGCCAGCAGCGCGGGAGTAACCTACAATGAGCAGTACTTC.

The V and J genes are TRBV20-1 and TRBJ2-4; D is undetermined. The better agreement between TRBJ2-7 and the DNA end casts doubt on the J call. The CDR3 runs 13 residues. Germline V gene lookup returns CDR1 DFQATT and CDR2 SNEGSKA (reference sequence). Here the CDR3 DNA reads TGCAGTGCTCGACGACTGGAGTTGTACGAGCAGTACTTC. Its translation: CSARRLELYEQYF.

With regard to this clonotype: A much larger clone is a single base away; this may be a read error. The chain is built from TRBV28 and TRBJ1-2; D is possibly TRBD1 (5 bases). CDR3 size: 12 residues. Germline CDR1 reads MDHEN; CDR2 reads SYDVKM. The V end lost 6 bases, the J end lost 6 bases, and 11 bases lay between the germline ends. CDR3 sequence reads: CASSLWGDGYTF. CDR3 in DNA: TGTGCCAGCAGCCTTTGGGGGGATGGCTACACCTTC.

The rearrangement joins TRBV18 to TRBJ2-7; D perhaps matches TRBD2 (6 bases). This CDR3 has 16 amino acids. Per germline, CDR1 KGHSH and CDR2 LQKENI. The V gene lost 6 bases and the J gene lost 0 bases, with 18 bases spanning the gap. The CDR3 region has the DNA TGTGCCAGCTCCCCCGCGGTGGGAGGAGTCTCCTACGAGCAGTACTTC. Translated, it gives CASSPAVGGVSYEQYF.